Following are 22 T cell receptor beta chains from one sample sequenced in a study of cytomegalovirus exposure and HLA in healthy donors. The PCR had 60 Vbeta and 13 Jbeta primers. Assay used: immunoSEQ multiplex PCR; TCRdb lists only in-frame clones, some missing. This table holds 95,000 to 150,000 clones, around 85% found once. Sequenced material: PBMCs. These receptors were obtained from a man between 18 and 29 years old in good health and CMV-seropositive.

The chain has TRBV7-6 and TRBJ2-7; maybe TRBD2 (6 bases). Germline CDR1 is SGHVS and CDR2 is FNYEAQ. This CDR3 is built from 14 residues. V was trimmed by 5 bases and J by 5 bases, leaving 16 bases between them. The CDR3: CASSPPGDLNEQYF. The CDR3 coding sequence is TGTGCCAGCAGCCCTCCGGGGGACCTAAACGAGCAGTACTTC.

The chain couples TRBV4-3 to TRBJ2-3, with D possibly being TRBD1 (5 bases). CDR1 is LGHNA, CDR2 YSLEER, per germline. The CDR3 contains 15 residues. Trimming removed 4 bases at V and 5 bases at J, with 16 bases between. CDR3 coding DNA: TGCGCCAGCAGCCGAAACCCCGACCAGGGAGATACGCAGTATTTT. Translating it yields CASSRNPDQGDTQYF.

The CDR3 region is CASTPLTTNYGYTF. The CDR3 bases are TGTGCCAGCACCCCACTAACTACTAACTATGGCTACACCTTC. J is TRBJ1-2 and V is TRBV11-2; D is unclear. In germline, CDR1 is SGHAT, CDR2 FQNNGV. This CDR3 is 14 amino acids long. V lost 7 bases and J lost 0, with 12 bases in between. Together with reference TRBV11-2 and TRBJ1-2, the CDR3 gives the full variable domain: EAGVAQSPRYKIIEKRQSVAFWCNPISGHATLYWYQQILGQGPKLLIQFQNNGVVDDSQLPKDRFSAERLKGVDSTLKIQPAKLEDSAVYLCASTPLTTNYGYTFGSGTRLTVV.

This clone was counted once. V and J are TRBV27 and TRBJ1-1, with a tentative D call TRBD1 (5 bases). Trimming removed 4 bases from V and 5 bases from J, with 14 bases in between. This CDR3 contains 14 residues. Germline V lookup: CDR1 MNHEY, CDR2 SMNVEV (reference sequence). The CDR3 bases are TGTGCCAGCAGTTCGGGGGGAGGGATTACTGAAGCTTTCTTT. This translates into CASSSGGGITEAFF.

The V gene is TRBV19, the J gene TRBJ1-6; 7 bases are shared with TRBD1. The germline V gene has CDR1 LNHDA and CDR2 SQIVND (reference sequence). The trim removed 7 bases at V and 8 bases at J, leaving 11 bases unmatched. CDR3 size: 15 residues. CDR3 residues: CASTDGTEPYSPLHF. CDR3 DNA: TGTGCCAGTACCGATGGGACAGAACCTTATTCACCCCTCCACTTT.

J is TRBJ2-1 and V is TRBV18; 7 bases map to TRBD1. The V segment lost 3 bases and the J segment 3 bases; nucleotides outside the gene matches: 8. Looked up from germline, CDR1 is KGHSH and CDR2 is LQKENI. CDR3 length equals 16 residues. The CDR3 DNA follows: TGTGCCAGCTCACCTCCCCGGCAGGGGGTCTACAATGAGCAGTTCTTC. The encoded protein is CASSPPRQGVYNEQFF.

This chain joins TRBV10-1 and TRBJ2-2, with D unclear. Looked up from germline, CDR1 is WNHNN and CDR2 is SYGVQD (reference sequence). The CDR3 spans 14 residues. The ends were cut back, 2 bases at V and 0 bases at J, with 4 bases in the middle. The CDR3 is CASSEQTNTGELFF. CDR3 bases: TGCGCCAGCAGTGAGCAAACGAACACCGGGGAGCTGTTTTTT.

DNA of the CDR3: TGTGCCAGCAGTCCCCGGGGGACTAGCGTCCCCCCGGGCGAGCAGTTCTTC. Protein sequence: CASSPRGTSVPPGEQFF. The genes are TRBV9 and TRBJ2-1; TRBD2 agrees at 10 bases. The CDR3 sequence is 17 residues long. Losses at the gene ends were 5 bases for V and 10 bases for J; bases not matched to a gene: 18. The germline CDR1 and CDR2 sequences are SGDLS and YYNGEE.

This sequence joins TRBV19 and TRBJ1-1; D ambiguous. The CDR3 consists of 15 residues. The germline V gene encodes CDR1 LNHDA and CDR2 SQIVND (reference sequence). V lost 5 bases and J 4 bases, leaving 17 bases between the germline ends. The chain's CDR3 is CASSDRSVSGTEAFF. The CDR3 coding sequence is TGTGCCAGTAGTGATCGATCGGTTTCGGGCACTGAAGCTTTCTTT. Based on the CDR3 plus reference TRBV19 and TRBJ1-1, the full variable domain is DGGITQSPKYLFRKEGQNVTLSCEQNLNHDAMYWYRQDPGQGLRLIYYSQIVNDFQKGDIAEGYSVSREKKESFPLTVTSAQKNPTAFYLCASSDRSVSGTEAFFGQGTRLTVV.

The chain couples TRBV9 to TRBJ2-1, with 12 bases aligning to TRBD2. The ends lost 4 bases at V and 6 bases at J; junction bases unmatched: 8. The CDR3 has 16 amino acids. Per germline, CDR1 SGDLS and CDR2 YYNGEE. The DNA for the CDR3 is TGTGCCAGCAGCTCCGACACTAGCGGGGGGCCCAATGAGCAGTTCTTC. This codes for CASSSDTSGGPNEQFF.

The chain has TRBV2 and TRBJ2-1, with 10 bases aligning to TRBD2. V lost 5 bases to trimming and J lost 3 bases; unmatched junction nucleotides: 7. This CDR3 has 16 amino acids. Germline loops: CDR1 SNHLY, CDR2 FYNNEI. Here the CDR3 reads CASSRSSGSIYNEQFF. The CDR3 nucleotides are TGTGCCAGCAGTAGGTCTAGCGGGAGTATCTACAATGAGCAGTTCTTC.

The chain recombines TRBV13 with TRBJ2-1; 10 nucleotides agree with TRBD2. This CDR3 region has 16 residues. The ends lost 5 bases at V and 4 bases at J; junction bases unmatched: 8. Per the germline V gene, CDR1 is PRHDT and CDR2 is FYEKMQ (reference sequence). This chain's CDR3 is CASSPPLAGVYNEQFF. In DNA form, the CDR3 reads TGTGCCAGCAGCCCCCCTCTAGCGGGAGTTTACAATGAGCAGTTCTTC.

The chain is built from TRBV15 and TRBJ1-4, with a weak D call TRBD1 (5 bases). Per germline, CDR1 LNHNV and CDR2 YYDKDF (reference sequence). The V and J ends lost 5 bases and 3 bases respectively, with 13 bases between them. CDR3 length equals 15 residues. CDR3 bases: TGTGCCACCAGCTCGCAGGGAACCTCTAATGAAAAACTGTTTTTT. Translated: CATSSQGTSNEKLFF.

The J gene is TRBJ2-5, the V gene TRBV7-9; the D is unclear. CDR3 length: 13 amino acids. Looked up from germline, CDR1 is SEHNR and CDR2 is FQNEAQ (reference sequence). V gave up 5 bases and J gave up 2 bases, with 9 bases separating them. The CDR3 here is CASSRSTQETQYF. The CDR3 DNA sequence: TGTGCCAGCAGCCGGTCAACTCAAGAGACCCAGTACTTC.

The chain recombines TRBV7-2 with TRBJ2-7, with D possibly matching TRBD2 (6 bases). Germline V gene lookup returns CDR1 SGHTA and CDR2 FQGNSA. V shed 3 bases and J shed 1 base, with 13 bases lying between them. CDR3 length: 15 residues. As DNA, the CDR3 is TGTGCCAGCAGCTTCGCGGGATTCAGGTCCTACGAGCAGTACTTC. This codes for CASSFAGFRSYEQYF.

This clone was detected only once. The V and J genes are TRBV5-1 and TRBJ2-2; 9 positions match TRBD1. This CDR3 is built from 15 residues. The J segment lost 1 base and the V segment lost 4 bases, leaving 2 bases of the junction unmatched. Germline CDR1 is SGHRS and CDR2 is YFSETQ. CDR3 amino acids: CASSPGQGNTGELFF. Here the CDR3 DNA reads TGCGCCAGCAGCCCGGGACAGGGGAACACCGGGGAGCTGTTTTTT.

V is TRBV6-5 and J is TRBJ2-2, with D unresolved. Trimming took 2 bases from V and 5 from J, leaving 3 bases between them. The CDR3 is made up of 12 amino acids. Germline values: CDR1 MNHEY, CDR2 SVGAGI. The CDR3: CASSYITGELFF. The CDR3 DNA sequence: TGTGCCAGCAGTTACATAACCGGGGAGCTGTTTTTT.

This clone was detected only a few times. The same CDR3 arises from other DNA sequences in this sample as well. This rearrangement joins TRBV30 to TRBJ2-7, with 9 bases matching TRBD2. The V gene's germline CDR1 is GTSNPN and CDR2 SVGIG (reference sequence). Germline trimming cut 5 bases from V and 5 bases from J; bases unmatched to any gene: 7. The CDR3 is 13 residues long. The CDR3 reads CAWGRSGGHEQYF. Written as DNA, the CDR3 is TGTGCCTGGGGTCGGAGCGGGGGGCACGAGCAGTACTTC. Full variable domain (outside the CDR3, taken from reference TRBV30 and TRBJ2-7): SQTIHQWPATLVQPVGSPLSLECTVEGTSNPNLYWYRQAAGRGLQLLFYSVGIGQISSEVPQNLSASRPQDRQFILSSKKLLLSDSGFYLCAWGRSGGHEQYFGPGTRLTVT.

This clone has a handful of counts. The chain recombines TRBV4-2 with TRBJ2-7, with D possibly matching TRBD2 (6 bases). With 3 bases removed from V and 5 bases from J, the gap between germline ends came to 17 bases. Per the germline V gene, CDR1 is LGHNA and CDR2 is YNFKEQ. CDR3 size: 15 residues. In DNA, the CDR3 is TGTGCCAGCAGCCAGGGGACTGCAAATCGGGACGAGCAGTACTTC. Amino acid sequence: CASSQGTANRDEQYF.

The chain links TRBV9 to TRBJ1-1; D may be TRBD1 (6 bases). Trimming shortened V by 1 base and J by 4 bases, and 8 bases separated the two germline ends. The CDR3 totals 13 residues. CDR1 is SGDLS, CDR2 YYNGEE, per germline. CDR3 residues: CASSVKGGTEAFF. CDR3 bases: TGTGCCAGCAGCGTAAAAGGGGGCACTGAAGCTTTCTTT. Complete variable domain (other parts from reference TRBV9 and TRBJ1-1): DSGVTQTPKHLITATGQRVTLRCSPRSGDLSVYWYQQSLDQGLQFLIQYYNGEERAKGNILERFSAQQFPDLHSELNLSSLELGDSALYFCASSVKGGTEAFFGQGTRLTVV.

The V gene is TRBV5-1, the J gene TRBJ2-5, with D tentatively TRBD1 (5 bases). The better agreement between TRBJ2-7 and the DNA end casts doubt on the J call. The CDR3 sequence is 14 residues long. Germline CDR1 is SGHRS and CDR2 is YFSETQ. The CDR3 is CASSGAGTSYEQYF. CDR3 bases: TGCGCCAGCAGCGGGGCAGGAACCTCCTACGAGCAGTACTTC.

The V call is TRBV27, the J call TRBJ2-6; the match to TRBD1 covers 8 bases. The CDR3 is 19 residues long. CDR1 MNHEY and CDR2 SMNVEV come from the germline V gene (reference sequence). Trimming cost V 5 bases and J 0 bases; bases outside gene matches: 12. CDR3 nucleotide sequence: TGTGCCAGCAGTGCGACCTGGGACAGGTCGAGCTCTGGGGCCAACGTCCTGACTTTC. This translates into CASSATWDRSSSGANVLTF. The variable domain in full, completed from reference TRBV27 and TRBJ2-6, reads EAQVTQNPRYLITVTGKKLTVTCSQNMNHEYMSWYRQDPGLGLRQIYYSMNVEVTDKGDVPEGYKVSRKEKRNFPLILESPSPNQTSLYFCASSATWDRSSSGANVLTFGAGSRLTVL.